This T cell receptor beta chain stems from a study of blood T cells in healthy people across ages. The study's findings and limits: Long-lived donors had more naive CD4+ cells and higher diversity than aged donors. TCR beta diversity was tightly associated with the proportion of naive T cells.

The CDR3 is 11 amino acids. Trimming shortened V by 5 bases and J by 7 bases, and 8 bases separated the two germline ends. CDR1 is MNHEY, CDR2 SVGEGT, per germline. For the second PCR, which ran for about 7 to 11 cycles, a sample-barcoded 5' primer and a J-beta primer mix were used. A template-switch adaptor with 12 random nucleotides tagged each cDNA molecule. TCRdb redid the calling of the 5' RACE reads with MiXCR, one entry per CDR3 protein. This sample carries 650,000 to 1,000,000 distinct CDR3 sequences, 30% to 45% of them seen once, and the ten largest clones take approximately 12%. Per sample, no less than 6 micrograms of total RNA were extracted. This clonotype was counted between two and nine times. Antigen unknown.

The J gene is TRBJ1-2, the V gene TRBV6-2 or TRBV6-3; D unclear. This clonotype was obtained from a young man in good health. Sequenced material: blood. The CDR3 protein is CASSHVSGYTF. The CDR3 bases are TGTGCCAGCAGTCACGTTAGTGGCTACACCTTC.